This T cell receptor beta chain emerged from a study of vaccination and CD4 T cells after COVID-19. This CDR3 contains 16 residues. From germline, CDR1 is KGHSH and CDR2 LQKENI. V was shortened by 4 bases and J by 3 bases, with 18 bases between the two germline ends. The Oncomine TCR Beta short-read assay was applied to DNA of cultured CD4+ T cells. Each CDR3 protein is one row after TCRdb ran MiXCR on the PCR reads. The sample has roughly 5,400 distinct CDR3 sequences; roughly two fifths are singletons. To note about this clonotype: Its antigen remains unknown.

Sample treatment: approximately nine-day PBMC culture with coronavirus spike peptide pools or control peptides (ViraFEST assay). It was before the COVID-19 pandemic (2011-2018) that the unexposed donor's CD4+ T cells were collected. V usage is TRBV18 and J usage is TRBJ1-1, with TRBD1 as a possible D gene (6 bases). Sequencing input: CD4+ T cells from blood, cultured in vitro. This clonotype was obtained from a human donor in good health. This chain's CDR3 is CASSLPEGEDYTEAFF. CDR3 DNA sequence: TGTGCCAGCTCACTACCCGAGGGGGAGGACTACACTGAAGCTTTCTTT.